These 17 T cell receptor beta chains were sequenced from one sample in a study of T-cell memory formation after mild COVID-19. TCRdb reprocessed the 5' RACE reads with MiXCR, giving one entry per CDR3 protein. The data hold approximately 300,000 distinct CDR3 sequences, with approximately 19% observed a single time. Input material: PBMCs or a T cell subset sorted from them (not recorded which). The origin of the receptors is a man between 18 and 29 years old who had mild COVID-19 (a few samples of this study predate the infection). Cell type and time point are not known.

This clonotype was detected ten times or more. V gene TRBV28 combines with J gene TRBJ2-3, with unresolved D. Germline CDR1 is MDHEN and CDR2 is SYDVKM. V lost 6 bases and J 3 bases, leaving 7 bases between the germline ends. CDR3 length equals 12 residues. CDR3 sequence: CASRSVTDTQYF. The CDR3 DNA follows: TGTGCCAGCAGATCCGTGACAGATACGCAGTATTTT.

There are a few counts of this clonotype. The chain joins TRBV6-5 to TRBJ2-3; D is unresolved. V lost 10 bases to trimming and J lost 14 bases, with 16 bases between them. CDR3 size: 10 residues. Per the germline V gene, CDR1 is MNHEY and CDR2 is SVGAGI. This chain's CDR3 is CANLGPRRYF. DNA for the CDR3: TGTGCCAACCTCGGACCTCGGAGGTATTTT.

This sequence joins TRBV19 and TRBJ2-3; 13 positions match TRBD2. CDR1 is LNHDA, CDR2 SQIVND, per germline (reference sequence). The CDR3 covers 16 residues. Trimming at V came to 4 bases and at J to 3 bases, leaving 4 bases not matched to a gene. The CDR3 loop is CASSTGLAGATDTQYF. Written as DNA, the CDR3 is TGTGCCAGTAGTACCGGACTAGCGGGGGCTACAGATACGCAGTATTTT.

J is TRBJ2-2 and V is TRBV6-5, with D unclear. CDR1 and CDR2 from the germline V gene are MNHEY and SVGAGI. The ends were cut back, 2 bases at V and 3 bases at J, with 13 bases in the middle. The CDR3 covers 16 residues. The CDR3 sequence: CASSYSRPTYTGELFF. In DNA, the CDR3 is TGTGCCAGCAGTTACAGTCGGCCTACCTACACCGGGGAGCTGTTTTTT.

J is TRBJ2-2 and V is TRBV24-1; 8 positions agree with TRBD1. V shed 4 bases and J 7 bases; nucleotides not matched to a gene: 13. Germline V lookup: CDR1 KGHDR, CDR2 SFDVKD. This CDR3 has 17 amino acids. The CDR3 region has the DNA TGTGCCACCAGTGACACCGGGACAGGCGTAGGTCACGGGGAGCTGTTTTTT. Protein: CATSDTGTGVGHGELFF.

CDR3 loop: CASSTGTTNSPLHF. CDR3 in DNA: TGCGCCAGCAGCACAGGGACCACAAATTCACCCCTCCACTTT. V is TRBV5-1 and J is TRBJ1-6, with D possibly matching TRBD1 (6 bases). Germline V gene data show CDR1 as SGHRS and CDR2 as YFSETQ. V lost 4 bases and J 7 bases, leaving 12 bases between the germline ends. The CDR3 spans 14 residues.

The CDR3 loop reads CSVDGGIGSGANVLTF. As DNA, the CDR3 is TGCAGCGTTGACGGCGGGATCGGCTCTGGGGCCAACGTCCTGACTTTC. The V and J genes are TRBV29-1 and TRBJ2-6, with D perhaps TRBD2 (6 bases). V gave up 3 bases and J gave up 0 bases, with 12 bases separating them. The CDR3 contains 16 residues. Germline CDR1 and CDR2: SQVTM and ANQGSEA.

This clonotype was counted between two and nine times. The rearrangement uses TRBV15 and TRBJ1-5; D ambiguous. V was clipped by 9 bases and J by 0 bases, with 15 bases between them. Germline-derived CDR1 and CDR2 are LNHNV and YYDKDF (reference sequence). The CDR3 spans 15 residues. The CDR3 DNA sequence: TGTGCCACTAACGCGGACCCTTATAGCAATCAGCCCCAGCATTTT. This translates into CATNADPYSNQPQHF. Together with reference TRBV15 and TRBJ1-5, the CDR3 gives the full variable domain: DAMVIQNPRYQVTQFGKPVTLSCSQTLNHNVMYWYQQKSSQAPKLLFHYYDKDFNNEADTPDNFQSRRPNTSFCFLDIRSPGLGDTAMYLCATNADPYSNQPQHFGDGTRLSIL.

In its sample, this clonotype was seen a few times. The chain has TRBV5-4 and TRBJ1-2; TRBD1 aligns across 7 bases. There are 14 residues in the CDR3. CDR1 SGHNT and CDR2 YYREEE come from the germline V gene (reference sequence). V lost 4 bases and J lost 5; bases outside the gene matches: 8. The CDR3 loop reads CASSPRDSAYGYTF. For the CDR3, the DNA is TGTGCCAGCAGCCCGAGGGACAGCGCGTATGGCTACACCTTC.

V and J are TRBV5-6 and TRBJ1-4; TRBD1 matches at 10 bases. The V segment lost 4 bases and the J segment 10 bases; nucleotides outside the gene matches: 10. The CDR3 consists of 15 residues. Germline V gene sequence: CDR1 SGHDT, CDR2 YYEEEE. In DNA form, the CDR3 reads TGTGCCAGCAGCCCCCGGGACAGGGGCCCTCTAAAACTGTTTTTT. As protein: CASSPRDRGPLKLFF.

The J gene is TRBJ2-2, the V gene TRBV7-3; TRBD1 matches 9 bases. V lost 5 bases and J lost 4; bases outside the gene matches: 5. Germline CDR1 SGHTA, CDR2 FQGTGA. CDR3 length: 15 amino acids. The CDR3 DNA sequence: TGTGCCAGCAGCCGCGGGACAGGGCTCACCGGGGAGCTGTTTTTT. It yields the protein CASSRGTGLTGELFF.

This clonotype was observed a handful of times. The chain carries TRBV20-1 and TRBJ1-1; D is possibly TRBD1 (5 bases). V was trimmed by 4 bases and J by 5 bases, leaving 8 bases between them. Germline V lookup: CDR1 DFQATT, CDR2 SNEGSKA (reference sequence). The CDR3 totals 11 residues. The CDR3 reads CSATRGTEAFF. CDR3 DNA sequence: TGCAGTGCTACCCGGGGGACTGAAGCTTTCTTT.

This clonotype was picked up a small number of times. The chain recombines TRBV20-1 with TRBJ2-7; D gene ambiguous. CDR1 is DFQATT and CDR2 is SNEGSKA in the germline V gene (reference sequence). V lost 0 bases to trimming and J lost 3 bases, with 12 bases between them. The CDR3 contains 14 residues. The CDR3 DNA reads TGCAGTGCTAGAGATCAGAGGAGTCGCTACGAGCAGTACTTC. Its translation: CSARDQRSRYEQYF.

The V gene is TRBV12-3 or TRBV12-4, the J gene TRBJ2-3, with 7 bases that match TRBD2. This CDR3 is 16 amino acids long. V dropped 8 bases and J dropped 3; count of bases not matched to a gene: 14. CDR3 nucleotide sequence: TGTGCCAGCGATCAGCTGGGGCGGACTAGGACAGATACGCAGTATTTT. It yields the protein CASDQLGRTRTDTQYF.

The CDR3 sequence is CASRRGVNYGYTF. In DNA form, the CDR3 reads TGTGCCAGCAGAAGAGGGGTGAACTATGGCTACACCTTC. The chain carries TRBV6-2 or TRBV6-3 and TRBJ1-2, with a possible D match to TRBD1 (5 bases). Trimming removed 6 bases from V and 2 bases from J, with 10 bases in between. Germline loops: CDR1 MNHEY, CDR2 SVGEGT. The CDR3 extends over 13 amino acids.

The rearrangement uses TRBV6-5 and TRBJ1-6; D not certain. Trimming cost V 2 bases and J 7 bases, with 9 bases left between them. CDR1 is MNHEY and CDR2 is SVGAGI in the germline V gene. The CDR3 loop spans 14 amino acids. Here the CDR3 DNA reads TGTGCCAGCAGTTACCTAGAGGGCAATTCACCCCTCCACTTT. This encodes CASSYLEGNSPLHF.

This rearrangement joins TRBV7-9 to TRBJ2-5; D not resolved. V was trimmed by 4 bases and J by 2 bases, leaving 8 bases between them. This CDR3 comprises 13 residues. Per the germline V gene, CDR1 is SEHNR and CDR2 is FQNEAQ (reference sequence). The CDR3 region has the DNA TGTGCCAGCAGCTACGACTTACAAGAGACCCAGTACTTC. Encoded protein: CASSYDLQETQYF.